Listed below are T cell receptor delta chains from one sample, sequenced in a study of Vδ1+ human thymocytes. TCRdb reanalysed the multiplex PCR reads with CATT. This table holds about 55,000 delta-chain clones, approximately 15% found once. The sequencing sample was made of Vdelta1+ gamma-delta thymocytes from the thymus. These receptors were taken from a boy younger than two who had congenital heart surgery. Each CDR3 is given with its conserved first and last residue.

v_call	j_call	cdr3_aa
TRDV1	TRDJ1	CALGENCPSGTGDHTDKLIF
TRDV1	TRDJ1	CALGEQVRGDTPADKLIF
TRDV1	TRDJ1	CALGELSPLLGDTLMAKLIF
TRDV2	TRDJ1	CACETGIMGTTDKLIF
TRDV1	TRDJ1	CALGEPGEETGGTVPYTDKLIF
TRDV1	TRDJ1	CALGYLLTFHRVLGDQRSDKLIF
TRDV1	TRDJ1	CALGELVRTGGWYDKLIF
TRDV2	TRDJ1	CACDHVLGIREVFDKLIF
TRDV1	TRDJ1	CALGENLLTGGYRHTDKLIF
TRDV1	TRDJ1	CALGELAPTAGTGRYTDKLIF
TRDV1	TRDJ1	CALGLTWYWDPPGPYTDKLIF
TRDV1	TRDJ1	CALGEPFHHYDWGILAHKLIF
TRDV1	TRDJ1	CALATALYTDKLIF
TRDV1	TRDJ1	CALGKGVRAIGCTGADKLIF
TRDV1	TRDJ1	CALGESRVLGDPYTDKLIF
TRDV1	TRDJ1	CALGETSRTGGVGTDKLIF
TRDV1	TRDJ1	CALGEGPPLPVLGDTRRYTDKLIF
TRDV2	TRDJ1	CACDPPWGIHHTDKLIF
TRDV1	TRDJ1	CALGEPSGTGDKLIF
TRDV1	TRDJ1	CALGDHNSGPLYTDKLIF